This T cell receptor (beta chain) was retrieved from a study of T cell repertoires in cytomegalovirus infection. Study-wide background: Public TCR beta signature analysis indicated the presence of both CMV infection and matching HLA type.

The CDR3 spans 16 residues. From germline, CDR1 is SGHTA and CDR2 FQGNSA. Trimming at V came to 4 bases and at J to 2 bases, leaving 8 bases not matched to a gene. Each CDR3 protein is one row after TCRdb ran MiXCR on the reads. This table has about 530,000 distinct CDR3 sequences, 26% appearing once. This clonotype was counted only a few times. As yet, its antigen is unknown. Whole-study results and caveats: Of the TCR beta families, the public ones yielded a cumulative frequency that identified carriers of CMV plus the relevant HLA.

Source material: PBMCs. The chain carries TRBV7-2 and TRBJ2-3; 8 nucleotides align to TRBD1. This TCR was sampled from a human donor in good health (CMV status not recorded). Some clones in this sample may be carry-over from other donors' samples. CDR3 nucleotides: TGTGCCAGCAGCTCTCGCGGGACAGGCCTCACAGATACGCAGTATTTT. Residues: CASSSRGTGLTDTQYF.